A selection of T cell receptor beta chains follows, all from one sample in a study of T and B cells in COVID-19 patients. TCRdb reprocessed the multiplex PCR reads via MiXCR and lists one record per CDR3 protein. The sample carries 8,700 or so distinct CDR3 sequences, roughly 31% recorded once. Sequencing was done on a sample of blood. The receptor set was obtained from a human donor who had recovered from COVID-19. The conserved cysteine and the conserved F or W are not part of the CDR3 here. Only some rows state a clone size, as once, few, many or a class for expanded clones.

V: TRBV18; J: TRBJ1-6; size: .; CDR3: ASSPSPNSPLH
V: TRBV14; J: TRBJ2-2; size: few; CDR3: ASSRTSGFTGELF
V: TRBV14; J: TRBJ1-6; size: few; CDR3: ASSQDIGNSPLH
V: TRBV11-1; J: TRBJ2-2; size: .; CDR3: ASSRWTWELF
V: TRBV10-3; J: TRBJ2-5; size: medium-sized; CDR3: AISDGVQETQY
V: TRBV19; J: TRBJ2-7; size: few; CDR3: ASSITGTGAYEQY
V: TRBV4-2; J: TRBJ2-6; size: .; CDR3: ASSQDDDRSSLGANVLT
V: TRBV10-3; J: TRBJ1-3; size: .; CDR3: AISGGQFSGNTIY
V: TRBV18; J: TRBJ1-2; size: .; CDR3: ASSPLTDYGYT
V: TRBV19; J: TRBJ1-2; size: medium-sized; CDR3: ASSERQGIGYYGYT
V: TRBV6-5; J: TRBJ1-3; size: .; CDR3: ASSTQYSGNTIY
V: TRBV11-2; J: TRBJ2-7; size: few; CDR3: ASSFGTQYEQY
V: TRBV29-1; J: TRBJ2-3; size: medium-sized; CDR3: SGSGGTGTDTQY
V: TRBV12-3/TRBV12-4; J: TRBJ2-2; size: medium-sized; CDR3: ASSFAGGTGELF
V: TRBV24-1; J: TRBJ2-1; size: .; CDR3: ATSDPGLAGLRSEQF
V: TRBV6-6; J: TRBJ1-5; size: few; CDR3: ASSYGQRLNQPQH
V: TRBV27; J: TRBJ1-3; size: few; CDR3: ASSLGTTGNTIY
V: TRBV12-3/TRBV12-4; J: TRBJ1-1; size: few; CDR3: ASSYQGGNTEAF
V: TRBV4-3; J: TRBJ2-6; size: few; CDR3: ASSQDRDSWANVLT
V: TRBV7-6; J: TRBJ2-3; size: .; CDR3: AISPQAPEGTQY
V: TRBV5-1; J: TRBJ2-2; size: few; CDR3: ASSLGPVTNTGELF
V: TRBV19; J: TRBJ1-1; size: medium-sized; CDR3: ASSSAPMASSTEAF
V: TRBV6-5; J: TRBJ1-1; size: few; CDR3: ASTLYRGRTEAF
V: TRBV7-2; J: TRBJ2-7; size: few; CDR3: ASSRGTLYEQY
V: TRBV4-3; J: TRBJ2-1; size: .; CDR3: ASSQAPGGSGYYNEQF
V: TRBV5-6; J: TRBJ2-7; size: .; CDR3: ASSLGLRGNDEQY
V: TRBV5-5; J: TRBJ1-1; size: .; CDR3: ASSFQGNTEAF
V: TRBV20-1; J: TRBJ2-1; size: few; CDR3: SAGRTAGINEQF
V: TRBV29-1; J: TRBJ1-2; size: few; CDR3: SASRDSYGYT
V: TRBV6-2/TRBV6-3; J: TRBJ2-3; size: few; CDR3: ASIRGQAGTDTQY
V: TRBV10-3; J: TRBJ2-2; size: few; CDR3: AVRPALNTGELF
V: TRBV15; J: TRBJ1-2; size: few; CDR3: ATSRGGQGAYGYT
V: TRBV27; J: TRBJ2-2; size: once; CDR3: ASSSTGTGTTGELF
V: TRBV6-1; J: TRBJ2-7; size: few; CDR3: ASKDSFVGLYEQY
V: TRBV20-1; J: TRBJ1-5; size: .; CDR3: SARDSYRVRRNQPQH
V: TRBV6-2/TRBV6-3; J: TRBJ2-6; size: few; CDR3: ASTALFKGPSSGANVLT
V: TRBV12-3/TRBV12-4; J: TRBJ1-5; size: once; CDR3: ASSLGQGGPNQPQH
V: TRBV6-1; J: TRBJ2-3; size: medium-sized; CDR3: ASSDERGGADTQY
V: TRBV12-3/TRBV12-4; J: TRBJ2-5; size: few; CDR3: ASRQGLETQY
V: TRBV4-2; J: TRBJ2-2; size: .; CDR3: ASSQTPGLNTGELF
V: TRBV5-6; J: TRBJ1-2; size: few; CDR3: ASSPIGLGLMYGYT
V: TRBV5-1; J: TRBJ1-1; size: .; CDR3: ASGRTPNTEAF
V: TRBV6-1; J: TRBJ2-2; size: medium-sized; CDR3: ASTGLAGGTGELF
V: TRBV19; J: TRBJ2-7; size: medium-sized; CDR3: ASSIEGGQYSYEQY
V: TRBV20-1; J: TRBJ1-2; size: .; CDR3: SARDQRGYGYT
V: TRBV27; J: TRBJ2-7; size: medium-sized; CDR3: ASRPFGTGTEQY